These 22 T cell receptor beta chains originate from one sample sequenced in a study of OX40 agonist ivuxolimab in advanced cancers. TCRdb keeps only in-frame clones here, not all; method: immunoSEQ multiplex PCR. This sample has fewer than 100,000 clones; more than 75% occur once, and the top ten carry around 0.33%. This specimen was CD4+ or CD8+ T cells sorted from blood, taken in a trial of the OX40 agonist ivuxolimab. All receptors derive from an adult with an advanced solid tumor such as melanoma, head and neck, liver or kidney cancer.

The chain links TRBV19 to TRBJ2-1, with 8 bases matching TRBD1. This CDR3 contains 14 residues. The germline CDR1 and CDR2 sequences are LNHDA and SQIVND (reference sequence). V shed 4 bases, J shed 4 bases, and the junction held 3 bases outside the gene matches. CDR3 region: CASSKDRDYNEQFF. DNA for the CDR3: TGTGCCAGTAGTAAGGACAGGGATTACAATGAGCAGTTCTTC.

This clone was observed a few times. The chain is built from TRBV6-6 and TRBJ1-5; D ambiguous. The CDR3 extends over 14 amino acids. Deletions cut 8 bases from V and 0 bases from J, with 11 bases between. Germline assignment: CDR1 MNHNY and CDR2 SVGAGI (reference sequence). The CDR3 loop is CASAVIGSNQPQHF. CDR3 nucleotide sequence: TGTGCCAGCGCTGTCATAGGTAGCAATCAGCCCCAGCATTTT.

V usage is TRBV5-4 and J usage is TRBJ1-1, with 7 bases matching TRBD1. The CDR3 spans 14 residues. J gave up 0 bases and V 5 bases, and 4 bases lay outside the gene matches. Per the germline V gene, CDR1 is SGHNT and CDR2 is YYREEE (reference sequence). In DNA, the CDR3 is TGTGCCAGCAGTGAACAGGGGATGAACACTGAAGCTTTCTTT. Its translation: CASSEQGMNTEAFF.

The chain carries TRBV11-3 and TRBJ2-3; 11 positions match TRBD2. CDR3 length equals 16 residues. Looked up from germline, CDR1 is SGHNT and CDR2 is YENEEA. V trimming: 5 bases; J trimming: 2 bases; junction bases outside the gene matches: 6. The CDR3 loop reads CASSLGTSGLTDTQYF. The CDR3 nucleotides are TGTGCCAGCAGCCTCGGGACTAGCGGACTCACAGATACGCAGTATTTT.

A single count supports this clone. The chain joins TRBV10-2 to TRBJ1-2; possibly TRBD1 for D (5 bases). Looked up from germline, CDR1 is WSHSY and CDR2 is SAAADI. The CDR3 loop spans 14 amino acids. V lost 0 bases to trimming and J lost 8 bases, with 13 bases between them. In DNA, the CDR3 is TGCGCCAGCAGTGAGTCGAACAGGCTCTGGGGCTACACCTTC. It translates to CASSESNRLWGYTF.

The chain recombines TRBV11-2 with TRBJ2-7; D not certain. The CDR3 covers 15 residues. V lost 1 base to trimming and J lost 6 bases, with 16 bases between them. The germline gives CDR1 SGHAT, CDR2 FQNNGV. The CDR3 spells CASSLASRRVGEQYF. CDR3 in DNA: TGTGCCAGCAGCTTAGCCTCTAGACGCGTAGGCGAGCAGTACTTC.

The rearrangement links TRBV6-6 to TRBJ2-3; D call uncertain. Trimming shortened V by 10 bases and J by 0 bases, and 17 bases separated the two germline ends. The germline V gene encodes CDR1 MNHNY and CDR2 SVGAGI (reference sequence). The CDR3 runs 15 residues. For the CDR3, the DNA is TGTGCCACTAACGATAGAGGATCTAGCACAGATACGCAGTATTTT. Translated, it gives CATNDRGSSTDTQYF.

The rearrangement joins TRBV18 to TRBJ1-1, with D unresolved. The CDR3 sequence is 12 residues long. The ends were cut back, 6 bases at V and 4 bases at J, with 9 bases in the middle. CDR1 is KGHSH and CDR2 is LQKENI in the germline V gene. The CDR3 reads CASSPSPTEAFF. In DNA form, the CDR3 reads TGTGCCAGCTCCCCCAGTCCCACTGAAGCTTTCTTT.

The gene calls are TRBV21-1 and TRBJ2-2. TRBV21-1 is labeled a pseudogene. CDR3 size: 16 residues. The CDR3 loop reads CASSKLRRPNTGELFF. CDR3 coding DNA: TGTGCCAGCAGCAAATTGAGACGACCGAACACCGGGGAGCTGTTTTTT.

V is TRBV10-3 and J is TRBJ2-1; the D gene is possibly TRBD2 (5 bases). The CDR3 totals 14 residues. From germline, CDR1 is ENHRY and CDR2 SYGVKD. Between the trimmed V and J ends, which lost 6 bases and 5 bases, there was a span of 14 bases. CDR3 nucleotides: TGTGCCATCAGCTCAGACCGAGGGAACAATGAGCAGTTCTTC. Translated, it gives CAISSDRGNNEQFF.

This chain links TRBV7-2 with TRBJ2-7; a weak D match, TRBD1 (6 bases). Germline V CDR1 and CDR2: SGHTA, FQGNSA. The V gene lost 5 bases and the J gene lost 3 bases, with 14 bases spanning the gap. The CDR3 extends over 14 amino acids. CDR3 nucleotides: TGTGCCAGCAGCCCTATGGAAGGGGGCTACGAGCAGTACTTC. Amino acids: CASSPMEGGYEQYF.

The gene calls are TRBV6-5 and TRBJ1-3; TRBD1 is a possible D gene (6 bases). V lost 2 bases to trimming and J lost 4 bases, with 12 bases between them. Germline CDR1 is MNHEY and CDR2 is SVGAGI. The CDR3 has 15 residues. The CDR3 is CASSYQQGRGNTIYF. The CDR3 DNA reads TGTGCCAGCAGTTACCAGCAGGGGAGGGGAAACACCATATATTTT.

The chain uses TRBV6-1 and TRBJ2-7; 11 nucleotides match TRBD1. Trimming removed 7 bases from V and 4 bases from J; junction bases left unmatched: 3. The germline gives CDR1 MNHNS, CDR2 SASEGT. The CDR3 is made up of 13 amino acids. The CDR3: CASTGTGGYEQYF. CDR3 bases: TGTGCCAGCACTGGGACAGGGGGATACGAGCAGTACTTC.

This chain links TRBV5-1 with TRBJ2-1; the D is unclear. CDR3 size: 14 residues. Germline V CDR1 and CDR2: SGHRS, YFSETQ. V lost 0 bases and J lost 7, with 11 bases in between. The CDR3 sequence: CASSLVGPLNEQFF. CDR3 DNA: TGCGCCAGCAGCTTGGTCGGACCTTTGAATGAGCAGTTCTTC. Full variable domain (rest looked up from reference TRBV5-1 and TRBJ2-1): KAGVTQTPRYLIKTRGQQVTLSCSPISGHRSVSWYQQTPGQGLQFLFEYFSETQRNKGNFPGRFSGRQFSNSRSEMNVSTLELGDSALYLCASSLVGPLNEQFFGPGTRLTVL.

J is TRBJ2-5 and V is TRBV18; D uncertain. CDR3 length equals 15 residues. Trimming cost V 4 bases and J 1 base, with 13 bases left between them. Germline lookup yields CDR1 KGHSH and CDR2 LQKENI. CDR3 sequence (DNA): TGTGCCAGCTCACACCTTAATGCTGCCCAAGAGACCCAGTACTTC. Translated: CASSHLNAAQETQYF.

This chain links TRBV5-6 with TRBJ1-4; maybe TRBD1 (6 bases). The CDR3 loop spans 17 amino acids. CDR1 is SGHDT and CDR2 is YYEEEE in the germline V gene. V lost 0 bases, J lost 7 bases, and 19 bases lay in between. CDR3 residues: CASSLDGAGGFTEKLFF. In nucleotides, the CDR3 is TGTGCCAGCAGCTTGGATGGGGCCGGGGGCTTTACTGAAAAACTGTTTTTT.

V gene TRBV28 combines with J gene TRBJ2-1; 10 nucleotides match TRBD1. The CDR3 is 16 residues long. The junction had 5 bases not matched to a gene; V was cut back by 5 bases and J by 1 base. In germline, CDR1 is MDHEN, CDR2 SYDVKM. The DNA for the CDR3 is TGTGCCAGCAGTCCGAGGGGACAGGGGTCCTACAATGAGCAGTTCTTC. Encoded protein: CASSPRGQGSYNEQFF.

The CDR3 is CASSSWGNTGELFF. For the CDR3, the DNA is TGTGCCAGCAGTTCGTGGGGAAACACCGGGGAGCTGTTTTTT. The chain recombines TRBV28 with TRBJ2-2; no clear D gene. Germline values: CDR1 MDHEN, CDR2 SYDVKM. The V end was cut by 4 bases, the J end by 2 bases, with 8 bases between. The length of the CDR3 is 14 residues.

The chain combines TRBV12-5 with TRBJ2-1, with D possibly being TRBD2 (6 bases). The V gene lost 4 bases and the J gene lost 8 bases, with 6 bases spanning the gap. The CDR3 runs 11 residues. CDR1 and CDR2 from the germline V gene are LGHNT and FRNRAP. The CDR3 here is CASGWGDEQFF. The DNA for the CDR3 is TGTGCTAGTGGTTGGGGGGATGAGCAGTTCTTC. The full variable domain, rest sourced from reference TRBV12-5 and TRBJ2-1, is DARVTQTPRHKVTEMGQEVTMRCQPILGHNTVFWYRQTMMQGLELLAYFRNRAPLDDSGMPKDRFSAEMPDATLATLKIQPSEPRDSAVYFCASGWGDEQFFGPGTRLTVL.

Only one count was recorded for this clone. V and J are TRBV7-2 and TRBJ2-1; the D gene is possibly TRBD2 (5 bases). The CDR3 runs to 16 residues. From germline, CDR1 is SGHTA and CDR2 FQGNSA. V shed 3 bases and J shed 6 bases, with 18 bases lying between them. CDR3 residues: CASSFPGLVGGNEQFF. The CDR3 DNA sequence: TGTGCCAGCAGCTTCCCTGGGCTAGTAGGAGGCAATGAGCAGTTCTTC.

CDR3 coding DNA: TGTGCCAGCAGCCTCGCCGCCAAAGGCTACAATGAGCAGTTCTTC. It translates to CASSLAAKGYNEQFF. V gene TRBV16 combines with J gene TRBJ2-1; D is ambiguous. Germline CDR1 reads KGHSY; CDR2 reads FQNENV. The CDR3 is 15 amino acids. Trimming cost V 4 bases and J 3 bases, with 13 bases left between them.

This rearrangement joins TRBV18 to TRBJ2-3; TRBD1 aligns across 10 bases. The CDR3 extends over 15 amino acids. In germline, CDR1 is KGHSH, CDR2 LQKENI. The ends lost 0 bases at V and 6 bases at J; junction bases unmatched: 3. The CDR3 coding sequence is TGTGCCAGCTCACCACCGACAGGGGGCTGGGATACGCAGTATTTT. Encoded protein: CASSPPTGGWDTQYF.